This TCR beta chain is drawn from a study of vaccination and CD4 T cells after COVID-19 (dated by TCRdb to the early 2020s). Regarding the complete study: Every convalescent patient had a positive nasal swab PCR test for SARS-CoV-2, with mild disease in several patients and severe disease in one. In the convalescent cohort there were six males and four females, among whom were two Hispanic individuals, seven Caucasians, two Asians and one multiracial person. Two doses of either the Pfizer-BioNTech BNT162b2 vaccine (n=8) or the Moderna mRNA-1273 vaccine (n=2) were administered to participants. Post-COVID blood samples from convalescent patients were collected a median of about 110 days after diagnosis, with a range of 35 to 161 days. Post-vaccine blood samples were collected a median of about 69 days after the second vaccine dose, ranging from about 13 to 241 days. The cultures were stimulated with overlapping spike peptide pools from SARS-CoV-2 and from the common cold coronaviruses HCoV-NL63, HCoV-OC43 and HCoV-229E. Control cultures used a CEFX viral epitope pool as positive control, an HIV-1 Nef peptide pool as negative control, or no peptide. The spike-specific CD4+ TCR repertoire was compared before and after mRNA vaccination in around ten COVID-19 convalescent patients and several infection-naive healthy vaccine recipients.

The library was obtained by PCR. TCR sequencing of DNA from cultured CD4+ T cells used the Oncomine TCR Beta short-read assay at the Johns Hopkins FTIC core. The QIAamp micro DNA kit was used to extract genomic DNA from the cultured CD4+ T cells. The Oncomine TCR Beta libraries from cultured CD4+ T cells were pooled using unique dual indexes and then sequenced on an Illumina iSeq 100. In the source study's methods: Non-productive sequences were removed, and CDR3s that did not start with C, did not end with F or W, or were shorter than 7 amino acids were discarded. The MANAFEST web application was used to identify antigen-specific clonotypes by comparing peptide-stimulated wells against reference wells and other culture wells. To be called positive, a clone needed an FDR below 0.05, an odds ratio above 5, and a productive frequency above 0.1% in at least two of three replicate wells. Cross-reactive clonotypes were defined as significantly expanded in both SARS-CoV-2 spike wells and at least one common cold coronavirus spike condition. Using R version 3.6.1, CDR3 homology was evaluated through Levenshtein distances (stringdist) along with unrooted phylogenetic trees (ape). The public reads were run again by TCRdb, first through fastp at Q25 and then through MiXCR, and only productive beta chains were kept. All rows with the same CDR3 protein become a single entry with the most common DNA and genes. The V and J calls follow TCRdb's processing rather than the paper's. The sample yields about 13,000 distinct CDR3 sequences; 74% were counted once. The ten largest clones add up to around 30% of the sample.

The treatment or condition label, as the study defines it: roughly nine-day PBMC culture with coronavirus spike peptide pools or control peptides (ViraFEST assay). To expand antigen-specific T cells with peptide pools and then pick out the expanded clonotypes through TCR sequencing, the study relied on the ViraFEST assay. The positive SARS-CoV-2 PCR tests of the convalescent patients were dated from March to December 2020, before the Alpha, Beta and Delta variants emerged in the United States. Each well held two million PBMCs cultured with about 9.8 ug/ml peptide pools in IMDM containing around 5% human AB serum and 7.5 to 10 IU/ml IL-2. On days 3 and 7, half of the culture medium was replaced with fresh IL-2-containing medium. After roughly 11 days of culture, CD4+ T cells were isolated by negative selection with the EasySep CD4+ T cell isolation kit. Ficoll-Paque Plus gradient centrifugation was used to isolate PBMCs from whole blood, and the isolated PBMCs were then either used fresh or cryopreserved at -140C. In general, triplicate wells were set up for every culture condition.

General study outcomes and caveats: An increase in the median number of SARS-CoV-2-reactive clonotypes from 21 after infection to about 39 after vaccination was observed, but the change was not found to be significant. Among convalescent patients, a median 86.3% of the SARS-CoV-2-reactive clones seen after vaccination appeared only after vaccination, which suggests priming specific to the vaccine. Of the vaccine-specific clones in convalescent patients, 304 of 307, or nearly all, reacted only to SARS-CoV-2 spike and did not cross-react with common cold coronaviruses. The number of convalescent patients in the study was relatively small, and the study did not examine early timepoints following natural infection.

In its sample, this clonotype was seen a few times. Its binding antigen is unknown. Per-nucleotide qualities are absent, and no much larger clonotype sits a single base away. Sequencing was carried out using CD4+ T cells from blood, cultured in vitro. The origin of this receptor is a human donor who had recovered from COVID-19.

DNA sequence: TGTGCCAGCAGCTCGCGGAGAAATAGCAATCAGCCCCAGCATTTT. This yields the protein CASSSRRNSNQPQHF. This sequence uses TRBV7-2 and TRBJ1-5; no D gene is confidently identified. From the germline V gene, CDR1 is SGHTA and CDR2 is FQGNSA. Including cysteine and phenylalanine, the CDR3 has 15 amino acids. Only the CDR3 region is kept as DNA, spanning 45 bases read in frame from base 1. V and J lose 4 bases and 0 bases, and a span of 10 bases separates them.